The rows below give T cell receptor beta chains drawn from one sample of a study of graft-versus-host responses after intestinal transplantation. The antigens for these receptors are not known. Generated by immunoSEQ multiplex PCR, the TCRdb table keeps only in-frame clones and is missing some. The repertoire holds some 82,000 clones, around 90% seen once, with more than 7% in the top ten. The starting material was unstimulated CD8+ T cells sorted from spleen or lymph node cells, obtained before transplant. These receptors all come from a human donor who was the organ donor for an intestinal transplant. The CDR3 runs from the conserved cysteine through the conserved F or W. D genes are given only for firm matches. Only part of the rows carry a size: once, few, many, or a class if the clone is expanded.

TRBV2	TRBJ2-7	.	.	CATLKGSEQYF	TGTGCCACCCTTAAGGGTTCCGAGCAGTACTTC
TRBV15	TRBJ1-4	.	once	CATSLTLPNEKLFF	TGTGCCACCAGCCTCACCCTCCCTAATGAAAAACTGTTTTTT
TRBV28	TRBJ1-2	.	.	CASSLLRVHGYTF	TGTGCCAGCAGTTTACTCAGGGTGCATGGCTACACCTTC
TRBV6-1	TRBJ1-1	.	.	CASSLDGIEAFF	TGTGCCAGCAGTTTGGACGGCATTGAAGCTTTCTTT
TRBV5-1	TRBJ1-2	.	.	CASSLAAAIYGYTF	TGCGCCAGCAGCTTGGCAGCAGCGATCTATGGCTACACCTTC
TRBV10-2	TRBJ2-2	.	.	CASTLQGYTGELFF	TGCGCCAGCACCCTACAGGGTTACACCGGGGAGCTGTTTTTT
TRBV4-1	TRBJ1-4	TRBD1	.	CASSQEKFLEGALATNEKLFF	TGCGCCAGCAGCCAAGAAAAATTTTTGGAGGGGGCTCTGGCAACTAATGAAAAACTGTTTTTT
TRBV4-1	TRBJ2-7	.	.	CASSLTGYEQYF	TGCGCCAGCAGCCTAACCGGGTACGAGCAGTACTTC
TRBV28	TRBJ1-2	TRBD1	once	CASTHPGQQIYGYTF	TGTGCCAGCACCCACCCGGGACAGCAGATATATGGCTACACCTTC
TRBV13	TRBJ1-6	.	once	CASSSPDSFTLHF	TGTGCCAGCAGCTCGCCGGACAGTTTTACCCTCCACTTT
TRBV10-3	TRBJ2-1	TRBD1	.	CAITREGQGYYNEQFF	TGTGCCATCACCCGGGAGGGACAGGGGTACTACAATGAGCAGTTCTTC
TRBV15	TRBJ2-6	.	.	CATSNPLSSGANVLTF	TGTGCCACCAGCAACCCCCTAAGCTCTGGGGCCAACGTCCTGACTTTC
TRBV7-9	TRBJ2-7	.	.	CASSSGSAPSYEQYF	TGTGCCAGCAGCTCGGGATCCGCCCCCAGCTACGAGCAGTACTTC
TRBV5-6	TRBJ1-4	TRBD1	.	CASSFRDRVNEKLFF	TGTGCCAGCAGCTTTCGGGACAGGGTCAATGAAAAACTGTTTTTT
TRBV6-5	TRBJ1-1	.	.	CASSLGPWTEAFF	TGTGCCAGCAGCCTAGGGCCATGGACTGAAGCTTTCTTT
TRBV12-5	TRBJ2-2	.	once	CASGLGAGSGELFF	TGTGCTAGTGGTTTGGGCGCCGGATCCGGGGAGCTGTTTTTT
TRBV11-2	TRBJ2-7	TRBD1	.	CASSLRWTGIDEQYF	TGTGCCAGCAGCCTACGATGGACAGGGATCGACGAGCAGTACTTC
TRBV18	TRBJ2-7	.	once	CASSPLTGSVEQYF	TGTGCCAGCTCACCACTTACAGGGAGCGTCGAGCAGTACTTC
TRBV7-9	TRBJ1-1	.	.	CASSLEFEAFF	TGTGCCAGCAGCTTAGAGTTTGAAGCTTTCTTT
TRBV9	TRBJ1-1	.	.	CASSPLSSGNTEAFF	TGTGCCAGCAGCCCACTTTCCTCAGGGAACACTGAAGCTTTCTTT
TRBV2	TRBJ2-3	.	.	CASLGDAHTQYF	TGTGCCAGCCTTGGGGACGCCCATACGCAGTATTTT
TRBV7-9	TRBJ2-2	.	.	CASSLNRVDTGELFF	TGTGCCAGCAGCTTAAACAGGGTCGACACCGGGGAGCTGTTTTTT
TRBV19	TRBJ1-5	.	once	CASMGVWSQGRSQPQHF	TGTGCCAGTATGGGGGTTTGGTCGCAGGGTCGGTCTCAGCCCCAGCATTTT
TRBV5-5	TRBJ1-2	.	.	CASSPTGNYGYTF	TGTGCCAGCAGCCCGACAGGCAACTATGGCTACACCTTC
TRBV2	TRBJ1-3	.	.	CASTERVDTIYF	TGTGCCAGCACCGAGAGGGTTGACACCATATATTTT
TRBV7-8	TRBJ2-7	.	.	CASSFTSSYEQYF	TGTGCCAGCAGCTTTACAAGCTCCTACGAGCAGTACTTC
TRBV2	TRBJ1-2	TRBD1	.	CASSEGQSYGYTF	TGTGCCAGCAGTGAGGGACAGAGCTATGGCTACACCTTC
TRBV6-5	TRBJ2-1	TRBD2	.	CASSTVVAGDPKVF	TGTGCCAGCAGTACGGTGGTAGCGGGGGACCCTAAGGTCTTC
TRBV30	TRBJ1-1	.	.	CAWSVTVTRDTEAFF	TGTGCCTGGAGTGTAACGGTTACACGGGACACTGAAGCTTTCTTT
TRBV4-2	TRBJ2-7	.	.	CASSQVFGLREQYF	TGTGCCAGCAGCCAAGTGTTTGGTTTACGCGAGCAGTACTTC
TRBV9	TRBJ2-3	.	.	CASSVAGELSTDTQYF	TGTGCCAGCAGCGTAGCAGGAGAGCTAAGCACAGATACGCAGTATTTT
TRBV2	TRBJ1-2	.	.	CASEGDGYTF	TGTGCCAGCGAAGGGGATGGCTACACCTTC
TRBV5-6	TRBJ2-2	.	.	CASSLGNTGELFF	TGTGCCAGCAGCTTGGGTAACACCGGGGAGCTGTTTTTT
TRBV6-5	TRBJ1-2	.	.	CASRDLRGGYTF	TGTGCCAGCAGGGACCTCAGGGGTGGCTACACCTTC
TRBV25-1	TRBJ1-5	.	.	CASGTDNQPQHF	TGTGCCAGTGGGACCGACAATCAGCCCCAGCATTTT
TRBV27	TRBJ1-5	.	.	CASSSLGPGPQHF	TGTGCCAGCAGTTCTCTTGGGCCGGGGCCCCAGCATTTT
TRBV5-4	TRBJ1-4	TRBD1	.	CASSLGTDEKLFF	TGTGCCAGCAGCCTAGGGACAGATGAAAAACTGTTTTTT
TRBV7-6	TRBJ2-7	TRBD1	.	CASSTLKTGADYEQYF	TGTGCCAGCAGCACTTTGAAGACAGGGGCCGACTACGAGCAGTACTTC
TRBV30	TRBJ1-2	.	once	CAWSVYGTAKEYGYTF	TGTGCCTGGAGTGTATATGGCACGGCGAAGGAATATGGCTACACCTTC
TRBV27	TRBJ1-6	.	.	CASRTQGYRNNSPLHF	TGTGCCAGCAGAACTCAGGGGTACCGAAATAATTCACCCCTCCACTTT
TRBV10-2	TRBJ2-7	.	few	CASSESRDYEQYF	TGCGCCAGCAGTGAGTCCCGGGACTACGAGCAGTACTTC
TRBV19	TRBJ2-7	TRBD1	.	CASSRPGQGYYEQYF	TGTGCCAGTAGTCGCCCCGGACAGGGATACTACGAGCAGTACTTC
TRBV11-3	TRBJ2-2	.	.	CASSPEGGRTGELFF	TGTGCCAGCAGCCCGGAGGGGGGTCGCACCGGGGAGCTGTTTTTT
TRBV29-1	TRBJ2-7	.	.	CSVQKGLEQYF	TGCAGCGTTCAAAAGGGACTCGAGCAGTACTTC
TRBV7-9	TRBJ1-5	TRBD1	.	CASSEGTGSNQPQHF	TGTGCCAGCAGTGAGGGGACAGGTAGCAATCAGCCCCAGCATTTT
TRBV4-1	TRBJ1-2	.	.	CASSQVLSSWKGYGYTF	TGCGCCAGCAGCCAAGTTTTATCGTCGTGGAAAGGGTATGGCTACACCTTC